This entry describes one T cell receptor (beta chain). The antigen is not known. The data were obtained in a study of T cell responses to AZD1222 COVID-19 vaccine. Study-wide results and limits: Of spike-specific TCRs, nearly half reportedly target regions left unmutated in variants.

Germline trimming cut 1 base from V and 4 bases from J; bases unmatched to any gene: 0. The CDR3 consists of 13 residues. Germline V gives CDR1 LGHNT, CDR2 FRNRAP. TCRdb's copy holds only in-frame clones and misses some; the assay was immunoSEQ multiplex PCR. Among roughly 140,000 clones listed, approximately 86% were seen once. Here the sequenced sample was peripheral blood, taken after recovery from COVID-19. The rearrangement links TRBV12-5 to TRBJ1-1; 7 positions match TRBD1. The sequence derives from an adult who had recovered from COVID-19. The CDR3 nucleotides are TGTGCTAGTGGTTTGGCAGGGGGCACTGAAGCTTTCTTT. Translating it yields CASGLAGGTEAFF.